These 20 T cell receptor beta chains originate from one sample sequenced in a study of T-cell reconstitution after alpha-beta-depleted transplantation in children. TCRbeta library construction was performed incorporating unique molecular identifiers. MiXCR was run by TCRdb on the PCR reads, yielding one entry per CDR3 protein. The sample carries about 640,000 distinct CDR3 sequences, approximately 15% recorded once. Sample: PBMCs from the stem cell graft donor, taken from the stem cell graft. The receptor source for this set is a human donor who donated a stem cell graft to a child with acute myeloid leukemia.

The J gene is TRBJ2-3, the V gene TRBV7-9; TRBD2 agrees at 10 bases. Germline CDR1 SEHNR, CDR2 FQNEAQ (reference sequence). The V and J ends lost 0 bases and 6 bases, in that order; junction bases with no gene match: 6. The CDR3 extends over 16 amino acids. The CDR3 coding sequence is TGTGCCAGCAGCTTAGCGCCAAGCGGGGGGGCGGATACGCAGTATTTT. This sequence encodes CASSLAPSGGADTQYF.

This clonotype has a handful of counts. The J gene is TRBJ1-1, the V gene TRBV7-2; D is perhaps TRBD1 (6 bases). The V gene's germline CDR1 is SGHTA and CDR2 FQGNSA. V lost 2 bases and J lost 0, with 13 bases in between. The CDR3 sequence is 16 residues long. CDR3 protein: CASSLWGARMNTEAFF. As DNA, the CDR3 is TGTGCCAGCAGCTTATGGGGGGCGCGCATGAACACTGAAGCTTTCTTT.

There are many counts of this clonotype. The chain has TRBV20-1 and TRBJ2-3; 7 bases map to TRBD2. The V segment lost 2 bases and the J segment 1 base; nucleotides outside the gene matches: 3. The CDR3 is made up of 14 amino acids. Germline CDR1 and CDR2: DFQATT and SNEGSKA (reference sequence). The CDR3 nucleotides are TGCAGTGCTAGACTTGGACTAGGCACAGATACGCAGTATTTT. It encodes CSARLGLGTDTQYF.

V usage is TRBV25-1 and J usage is TRBJ2-7; a weak D match, TRBD1 (6 bases). Looked up from germline, CDR1 is MGHDK and CDR2 is SYGVNS. Trimming took 5 bases from V and 6 from J, leaving 11 bases between them. CDR3 length: 12 residues. The CDR3 is CASSLGAGEQYF. CDR3 nucleotides: TGTGCCAGCAGTCTGGGGGCCGGCGAGCAGTACTTC.

The chain combines TRBV4-1 with TRBJ2-3, with D unclear. This CDR3 has 17 amino acids. Trimming left V 1 base short and J 0 bases short, with 14 bases between. The germline gives CDR1 MGHRA, CDR2 YSYEKL. The CDR3 loop reads CASSQVFPTESTDTQYF. CDR3 coding DNA: TGCGCCAGCAGCCAAGTCTTTCCTACCGAAAGCACAGATACGCAGTATTTT.

The chain recombines TRBV12-3 or TRBV12-4 with TRBJ2-3, with 10 bases matching TRBD2. With 6 bases clipped from V and 2 bases from J, the junction kept 8 bases outside the gene matches. There are 16 residues in the CDR3. Here the CDR3 reads CASSKRLAGVTDTQYF. The CDR3 bases are TGTGCCAGCAGCAAACGGCTAGCGGGGGTCACAGATACGCAGTATTTT.

The sample holds many counts of this clonotype. The V gene is TRBV2, the J gene TRBJ1-1; 8 nucleotides align to TRBD1. The CDR3 consists of 15 residues. V trimming: 7 bases; J trimming: 2 bases; junction bases outside the gene matches: 9. Germline assignment: CDR1 SNHLY and CDR2 FYNNEI. The CDR3 loop reads CASTVLDRANTEAFF. The CDR3 bases are TGTGCCAGCACCGTTTTGGACAGGGCCAACACTGAAGCTTTCTTT.

This clonotype was seen ten or more times. The V gene is TRBV20-1, the J gene TRBJ1-2; D uncertain. Germline CDR1 is DFQATT and CDR2 is SNEGSKA (reference sequence). V lost 0 bases, J lost 4 bases, and 9 bases lay in between. CDR3 length: 13 amino acids. CDR3 amino acids: CSARDPVGYGYTF. The CDR3 bases are TGCAGTGCTAGAGATCCGGTGGGCTATGGCTACACCTTC.

This clonotype was recorded many times. The chain joins TRBV20-1 to TRBJ2-2; possible D gene TRBD2, 6 bases. There are 15 residues in the CDR3. Germline V gene lookup returns CDR1 DFQATT and CDR2 SNEGSKA (reference sequence). V was clipped by 4 bases and J by 4 bases, with 16 bases between them. The CDR3 region has the DNA TGCAGTGCTACGCGGGACGGCCGGAGCACCGGGGAGCTGTTTTTT. As protein: CSATRDGRSTGELFF.

This clonotype was detected ten times or more. The chain has TRBV10-3 and TRBJ1-2; TRBD1 matches at 8 bases. Per the germline V gene, CDR1 is ENHRY and CDR2 is SYGVKD. After removal of 8 bases from V and 3 bases from J, the junction contained 8 bases not matched to a gene. CDR3 length: 14 residues. CDR3 amino acids: CAIGETGEDYGYTF. CDR3 in DNA: TGTGCCATCGGGGAGACAGGGGAGGACTATGGCTACACCTTC.

This clonotype was recorded many times. This chain links TRBV7-9 with TRBJ2-3; 8 bases agree with TRBD2. Losses at the gene ends were 4 bases for V and 2 bases for J; bases not matched to a gene: 11. Germline V gene sequence: CDR1 SEHNR, CDR2 FQNEAQ (reference sequence). The CDR3 spans 17 residues. The CDR3 coding sequence is TGTGCCAGCAGCTACCTCAACCGGGGGGGAGACACAGATACGCAGTATTTT. Its protein is CASSYLNRGGDTDTQYF.

The sample holds many counts of this clonotype. The chain uses TRBV20-1 and TRBJ1-1; 7 bases map to TRBD1. The trim removed 3 bases at V and 3 bases at J, leaving 10 bases unmatched. This CDR3 has 15 residues. Germline V gene data show CDR1 as DFQATT and CDR2 as SNEGSKA (reference sequence). The CDR3 loop reads CSARTTGAGDTEAFF. The CDR3 DNA follows: TGCAGTGCTAGGACCACAGGGGCTGGGGACACTGAAGCTTTCTTT.

In its sample, this clonotype was seen many times. V usage is TRBV7-2 and J usage is TRBJ1-2, with TRBD1 matching 7 bases. The CDR3 is 14 amino acids. The germline V gene encodes CDR1 SGHTA and CDR2 FQGNSA. The junction had 3 bases not matched to a gene; V was cut back by 0 bases and J by 5 bases. Here the CDR3 DNA reads TGTGCCAGCAGCTTAGCGAAGACAGGGTATGGCTACACCTTC. Protein sequence: CASSLAKTGYGYTF.

The gene calls are TRBV7-9 and TRBJ2-7; 7 nucleotides line up with TRBD1. Germline V lookup: CDR1 SEHNR, CDR2 FQNEAQ (reference sequence). J gave up 2 bases and V 5 bases, and 9 bases lay outside the gene matches. The CDR3 is 15 residues long. The CDR3 nucleotides are TGTGCCAGCAGCCCTAGACAGGGAAAGGCCTACGAGCAGTACTTC. Translating it yields CASSPRQGKAYEQYF.

The rearrangement joins TRBV7-9 to TRBJ2-1; 14 bases match TRBD2. The junction had 3 bases not matched to a gene; V was cut back by 5 bases and J by 0 bases. Germline V gene sequence: CDR1 SEHNR, CDR2 FQNEAQ (reference sequence). The CDR3 totals 17 residues. CDR3: CASSGLAGGNSYNEQFF. The CDR3 DNA reads TGTGCCAGCAGCGGACTAGCGGGGGGTAACTCCTACAATGAGCAGTTCTTC.

The chain joins TRBV12-3 or TRBV12-4 to TRBJ1-2; 10 bases are a match to TRBD1. This CDR3 comprises 18 residues. V shed 5 bases, J shed 1 base, and the junction held 13 bases outside the gene matches. The CDR3 here is CASSPTETGGGLNYGYTF. The CDR3 DNA follows: TGTGCCAGCAGTCCCACTGAGACAGGGGGCGGACTTAACTATGGCTACACCTTC.

This clonotype has just a few counts. V and J are TRBV7-2 and TRBJ2-3; D might be TRBD2 (7 bases). With 1 base removed from V and 2 bases from J, the gap between germline ends came to 16 bases. Germline CDR1 is SGHTA and CDR2 is FQGNSA. The CDR3 contains 17 residues. CDR3: CASSLVGGGGITDTQYF. The CDR3 nucleotides read TGTGCCAGCAGCTTAGTCGGGGGAGGGGGGATCACAGATACGCAGTATTTT.

This clonotype showed up many times. The CDR3 DNA is TGCAGCGGGGAAGGGCTCGATGAGCAGTTCTTC. Encoded protein: CSGEGLDEQFF. The chain is built from TRBV29-1 and TRBJ2-1, with D unclear. The length of the CDR3 is 11 residues. Trimming stripped 7 bases from V and 8 bases from J, with 12 bases between. CDR1 and CDR2 from the germline V gene are SQVTM and ANQGSEA.

This chain connects TRBV27 to TRBJ2-2; possibly TRBD1 or TRBD2 for D (5 bases each). Trimming removed 5 bases at V and 5 bases at J, with 18 bases between. CDR1 is MNHEY and CDR2 is SMNVEV in the germline V gene (reference sequence). The CDR3 covers 16 residues. CDR3 region: CASSDLPGARTGELFF. Here the CDR3 DNA reads TGTGCCAGCAGTGATTTGCCCGGGGCGCGGACCGGGGAGCTGTTTTTT.

V and J are TRBV7-2 and TRBJ2-6, with D perhaps matching TRBD2 (6 bases). Trimming stripped 4 bases from V and 4 bases from J, with 11 bases between. In germline, CDR1 is SGHTA, CDR2 FQGNSA. The length of the CDR3 is 15 residues. CDR3 in amino acids: CASSWRRAGANVLTF. The CDR3 region has the DNA TGTGCCAGCAGCTGGAGGAGGGCCGGGGCCAACGTCCTGACTTTC. Together with reference TRBV7-2 and TRBJ2-6, the CDR3 gives the full variable domain: GAGVSQSPSNKVTEKGKDVELRCDPISGHTALYWYRQSLGQGLEFLIYFQGNSAPDKSGLPSDRFSAERTGGSVSTLTIQRTQQEDSAVYLCASSWRRAGANVLTFGAGSRLTVL.